This T cell receptor beta chain was sequenced in a study of blood T cell repertoires in COVID-19. Study details: Sample material is recorded as cDNA or gDNA derived from T cells, B-cell-depleted T cells, or PBMCs.

The V and J ends lost 6 bases and 4 bases respectively, with 10 bases between them. This CDR3 is 13 amino acids long. The germline CDR1 and CDR2 sequences are MNHEY and SVGAGI. Method: immunoSEQ multiplex PCR; TCRdb's copy keeps in-frame clones and lacks some. The sample holds about 35,000 clones; 90% are singletons and the top ten take around 20%. This clonotype was obtained from a man older than 75 with acute or convalescent COVID-19. The V gene is TRBV6-5, the J gene TRBJ1-3, with D maybe TRBD1 (6 bases). Sample: peripheral blood. CDR3 bases: TGTGCCAGCAGGGGACAAACAGGAAACACCATATATTTT. Amino acid sequence: CASRGQTGNTIYF.